This TCR beta chain originates from a study of T cell clonality in common variable immunodeficiency. Study results and caveats: CVID subjects shared fewer TCRbeta clones than healthy controls did. Repertoire-complication correlations in CVID were limited by patient heterogeneity. Common variable immunodeficiency TCR beta sequences reportedly had fewer deletions and N-nucleotide insertions. CVID subjects showed higher TCRbeta clonality than healthy controls.

CVID and control samples used equivalent genomic DNA input. Produced via immunoSEQ multiplex PCR; TCRdb's table is partial and in-frame only. This sample has some 22,000 clones and no singletons, with about 10% in the ten largest. Trimming at V came to 0 bases and at J to 5 bases, leaving 7 bases not matched to a gene. The CDR3 runs 16 residues. Germline CDR1 PRHDT, CDR2 FYEKMQ (reference sequence). Details on this clone: The antigen remains unidentified. The CDR3 end is not reached by the read, which stops 3 residues before it; the germline J gene fills it in.

This chain links TRBV13 with TRBJ1-1; TRBD1 matches 9 bases. The sample taken for sequencing was peripheral blood mononuclear cells. The sequence came from a human donor with common variable immunodeficiency. The sequenced CDR3 bases are TGTGCCAGCAGCTTAGGCCGATCGACAGGGGGGACTGAA. Encoded protein: CASSLGRSTGGTE. The whole CDR3 sequence reads CASSLGRSTGGTEAFF.